This TCR beta chain originates from a study of human CD8 memory T cell subsets. CDR1 SEHNR and CDR2 FQNEAQ come from the germline V gene (reference sequence). CDR3 length: 16 residues. Exhausted-like traits marked the TPEX cells, which were CCR7+ PD-1+ TIGIT+ early memory CD8+ T cells. UMI-labeled 5' RACE produced the TCR beta libraries. TCRdb reanalyzed the 5' RACE reads and collapses them to one entry per CDR3 protein, without DNA. The listing records thousands of distinct CDR3 sequences. This chain links TRBV7-9 with TRBJ2-5; lacking DNA, the TRBD1 call made by TCRdb goes unchecked. The clonotype comes from a human donor in good health. Sequenced input: CD8+ T cells from PBMCs. The CDR3 loop is CASSSNRDSSQETQYF.